What follows describes a single T cell receptor (beta chain). Across fewer than 25 US areas, participants ranged in age from 18 to 89 years. In the source study's methods: Researchers report that nucleated cell counts were estimated from reference gene primer amplification. The protocol was immunoSEQ multiplex PCR, while the TCRdb copy is restricted to in-frame clones and leaves out a portion. Clone size and the V and J calls come from that table; the DNA yielded D and trimming. This table has fewer than 250,000 clones, roughly 87% appearing once. This sample was included in a study of blood T cell repertoires in COVID-19. The V end was cut by 3 bases, the J end by 3 bases, with 9 bases between. Germline-derived CDR1 and CDR2 are MNHEY and SVGAGI. There are 13 residues in the CDR3.

The TCR originated in a woman aged 25 to 39 with acute COVID-19. The sample consisted of PBMCs or T cells enriched from blood (not recorded which). The V and J genes are TRBV6-5 and TRBJ2-7; tentative D call: TRBD1 (5 bases). CDR3 in amino acids: CASSYATDYEQYF. For the CDR3, the DNA is TGTGCCAGCAGTTATGCGACAGACTACGAGCAGTACTTC.